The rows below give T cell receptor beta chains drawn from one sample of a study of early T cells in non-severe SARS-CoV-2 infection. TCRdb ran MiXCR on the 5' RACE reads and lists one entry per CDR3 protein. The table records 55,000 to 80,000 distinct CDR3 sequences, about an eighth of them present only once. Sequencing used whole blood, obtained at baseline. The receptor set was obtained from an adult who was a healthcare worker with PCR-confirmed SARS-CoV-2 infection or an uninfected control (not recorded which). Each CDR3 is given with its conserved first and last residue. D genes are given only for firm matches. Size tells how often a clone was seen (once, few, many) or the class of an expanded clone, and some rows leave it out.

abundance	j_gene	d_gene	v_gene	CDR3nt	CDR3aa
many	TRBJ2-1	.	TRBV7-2	TGTGCCAGCAGCTCCGACGGTTCCCTCTCCTACAATGAGCAGTTCTTC	CASSSDGSLSYNEQFF
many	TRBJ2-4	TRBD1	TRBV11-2	TGTGCCAGCAGGTCGTGGGGACAGGGTTTTACCATTCAGTACTTC	CASRSWGQGFTIQYF
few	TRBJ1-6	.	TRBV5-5	TGTGCCAGCAGCTTGCCCCAACAGGGATATTCACCCCTCCACTTT	CASSLPQQGYSPLHF
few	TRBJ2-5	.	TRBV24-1	TGTGCCACCAGTGCCGGGACGACTATTTCGGGGGAGACCCAGTACTTC	CATSAGTTISGETQYF
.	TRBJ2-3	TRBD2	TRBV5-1	TGCGCCAGCAGCTCGGGACTAGAGTCTGATACGCAGTATTTT	CASSSGLESDTQYF
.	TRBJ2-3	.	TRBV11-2	TGTGCCAGCACCCCGCCAGGCCACACAGATACGCAGTATTTT	CASTPPGHTDTQYF
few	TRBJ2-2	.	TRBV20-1	TGCAGTGCCCATCCCGGGACACACTACACCGGGGAGCTGTTTTTT	CSAHPGTHYTGELFF
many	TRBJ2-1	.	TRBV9	TGTGCCAGCAGCGTTCGGGGCTCCTACAATGAGCAGTTCTTC	CASSVRGSYNEQFF
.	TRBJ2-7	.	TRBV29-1	TGCAGCGCGCGGGCTCCCGGATCCTCCGAGCAGTACTTC	CSARAPGSSEQYF
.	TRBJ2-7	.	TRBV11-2	TGTGCCAGCAGCTTAGATGTCACAGTTTCCTACGAGCAGTACTTC	CASSLDVTVSYEQYF
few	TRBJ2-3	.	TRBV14	TGTGCCAGCAGCCGCCGGGACTTCACAGATACGCAGTATTTT	CASSRRDFTDTQYF
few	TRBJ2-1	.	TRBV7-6	TGTGCCAGCAGCTTAGCGGGGGCATTATCCTCCTACAATGAGCAGTTCTTC	CASSLAGALSSYNEQFF
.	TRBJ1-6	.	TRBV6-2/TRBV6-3	TGTGCCAGCAGTCAAGGTTCACCCCTCCACTTT	CASSQGSPLHF
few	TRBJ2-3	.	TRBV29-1	TGCAGCGGAAGTAGCGGTACGCAGTATTTT	CSGSSGTQYF
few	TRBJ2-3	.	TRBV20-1	TGCAGTGCTAGCCGTACGCGTAGCACAGGTACGCAGTATTTT	CSASRTRSTGTQYF
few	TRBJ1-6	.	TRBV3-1	TGTGCCAGCAGCCCCCCCAGGGTGGCTTCCTATAATTCACCCCTCCACTTT	CASSPPRVASYNSPLHF
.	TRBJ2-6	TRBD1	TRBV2	TGTGCCAGGGAAACAGGGGCAGGCTCTGGGGCCAACGTCCTGACTTTC	CARETGAGSGANVLTF
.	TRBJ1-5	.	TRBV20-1	TGCAGTGCCCACCACATGGGGCCCCAGCATTTT	CSAHHMGPQHF
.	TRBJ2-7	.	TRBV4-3	TGCGCCAGCAGCCAAGAAAGGGACGGGTCCTACGAGCAGTACTTC	CASSQERDGSYEQYF
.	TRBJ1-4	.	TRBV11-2	TGTGCCAGCAGCCTCAGGGGTTTGAGTGAAAAACTGTTTTTT	CASSLRGLSEKLFF
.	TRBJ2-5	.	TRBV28	TGTGCCAGCACAGGTCGTGGGGGGTACCAAGAGACCCAGTACTTC	CASTGRGGYQETQYF
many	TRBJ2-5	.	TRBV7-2	TGTGCCAGCAGCCCGAGAGGGTCAGGGGTGGAGACCCAGTACTTC	CASSPRGSGVETQYF
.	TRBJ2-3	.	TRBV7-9	TGTGCCAGCAGCCCGACACACCGCACAGATACGCAGTATTTT	CASSPTHRTDTQYF
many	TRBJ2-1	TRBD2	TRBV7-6	TGTGCCAGCAGCACCTCTAGCGGGAGACCCTACAATGAGCAGTTCTTC	CASSTSSGRPYNEQFF
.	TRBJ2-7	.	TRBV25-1	TGTGCCAGCAGCGCCGGGGGTCGGTACGAGCAGTACTTC	CASSAGGRYEQYF
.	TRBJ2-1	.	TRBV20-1	TGCAGTGCTTCTCGCCCGAATGAGCAGTTCTTC	CSASRPNEQFF